A selection of T cell receptor beta chains follows, all from one sample in a study of shared clonotypes between healthy human individuals. Sequenced by immunoSEQ multiplex PCR; TCRdb stores in-frame clones only, minus some. The repertoire includes about 1 million clones, about 76% of them detected once, and 1.4% sits in the top ten. Sequenced sample: memory CD4+ T cells sorted from blood. Every receptor here comes from a young man in good health. Both conserved end residues are part of each CDR3. Fields, in order: CDR3 DNA, CDR3 protein, V gene, D gene, J gene, clone size. The D gene is left open where the match is weak. Clone size, where shown, is once, few, many, or a class for clones that have expanded.

CDR3nt: TGTGCCAGCAGCTCGTGGGGATTCAAAACCGATGAAGCTTTCTTT
CDR3aa: CASSSWGFKTDEAFF
v_gene: TRBV7-2
d_gene: NA
j_gene: TRBJ1-1
abundance: NA

CDR3nt: TGTGCCACCAGCTCCAGCCGCCGGGGACTAGCGGGATATCAGCGAGGAGGCTACAATGAGCAGTTCTTC
CDR3aa: CATSSSRRGLAGYQRGGYNEQFF
v_gene: TRBV15
d_gene: TRBD2
j_gene: TRBJ2-1
abundance: NA

CDR3nt: TGTGCCAGCAGCGTAGGCACGGGAAGGGCCAAACCGGGGGAGCTGTTTTTT
CDR3aa: CASSVGTGRAKPGELFF
v_gene: TRBV9
d_gene: NA
j_gene: TRBJ2-2
abundance: NA

CDR3nt: TGTGCCAGCAGTTTATCCGGGGGGGGCGTCACTGAAGCTTTCTTT
CDR3aa: CASSLSGGGVTEAFF
v_gene: TRBV6-5
d_gene: NA
j_gene: TRBJ1-1
abundance: NA

CDR3nt: TGTGCCAGCAGCTCCAGTACTAGCGGGAGGGCCAAGCAGTTCTTC
CDR3aa: CASSSSTSGRAKQFF
v_gene: TRBV7-2
d_gene: TRBD2
j_gene: TRBJ2-1
abundance: NA

CDR3nt: TGTGCCAGCAGTCTGGGACAGGGAACTAACGCCGGGGAGCTGTTTTTT
CDR3aa: CASSLGQGTNAGELFF
v_gene: TRBV25-1
d_gene: TRBD1
j_gene: TRBJ2-2
abundance: few

CDR3nt: TGTGCCAGCAGCTCGGCCGTCGGGGGGACCCAGTACTTC
CDR3aa: CASSSAVGGTQYF
v_gene: TRBV7-3
d_gene: NA
j_gene: TRBJ2-5
abundance: NA

CDR3nt: TGCGCCAGCAGCTCGCGCCAAGGGGGGGTAAGCACAGATACGCAGTATTTT
CDR3aa: CASSSRQGGVSTDTQYF
v_gene: TRBV5-1
d_gene: NA
j_gene: TRBJ2-3
abundance: once

CDR3nt: TGCGCCAGCAGCGCCCTACAGGGGGAGAATGGCTACACCTTC
CDR3aa: CASSALQGENGYTF
v_gene: TRBV5-1
d_gene: TRBD1
j_gene: TRBJ1-2
abundance: NA

CDR3nt: TGTGCTAGTGGTTCCCCCGGGAGAGGGGGCGAGCAGTACTTC
CDR3aa: CASGSPGRGGEQYF
v_gene: TRBV12-5
d_gene: NA
j_gene: TRBJ2-7
abundance: NA

CDR3nt: TGCGCCAGCAGCCAAGGGGGATGGGGGAGCAATCAGCCCCAGCATTTT
CDR3aa: CASSQGGWGSNQPQHF
v_gene: TRBV4-1
d_gene: NA
j_gene: TRBJ1-5
abundance: NA

CDR3nt: TGTGCCAGCAGCCAAGGGGGCCTTCTCAATGAGCAGTTCTTC
CDR3aa: CASSQGGLLNEQFF
v_gene: TRBV14
d_gene: NA
j_gene: TRBJ2-1
abundance: NA

CDR3nt: TGCGCCAGCAGCATGACCCCGGGACTAGCCGGGGAGCTGTTTTTT
CDR3aa: CASSMTPGLAGELFF
v_gene: TRBV5-1
d_gene: TRBD2
j_gene: TRBJ2-2
abundance: NA

CDR3nt: TGCGCCAGCAGCTTGACGGGGAGGGGAGGCACAGATACGCAGTATTTT
CDR3aa: CASSLTGRGGTDTQYF
v_gene: TRBV5-1
d_gene: TRBD2
j_gene: TRBJ2-3
abundance: NA

CDR3nt: TGTGCCAGCAGCTTAATGTGGGGGACAGGGGGATCCGAGCAGTACTTC
CDR3aa: CASSLMWGTGGSEQYF
v_gene: TRBV11-2
d_gene: TRBD1
j_gene: TRBJ2-7
abundance: NA

CDR3nt: TGTGCCAGCAGCCCGGGACTACAAGAGACCCAGTACTTC
CDR3aa: CASSPGLQETQYF
v_gene: TRBV9
d_gene: TRBD2
j_gene: TRBJ2-5
abundance: NA

CDR3nt: TGCGCCAGCAGCTTGGGGGGCGGAGAGACCCAGTACTTC
CDR3aa: CASSLGGGETQYF
v_gene: TRBV5-1
d_gene: NA
j_gene: TRBJ2-5
abundance: NA

CDR3nt: TGTGCCAGCAGCTTAGGGGCCGCTCGGACCGGGGAGCTGTTTTTT
CDR3aa: CASSLGAARTGELFF
v_gene: TRBV7-2
d_gene: NA
j_gene: TRBJ2-2
abundance: NA

CDR3nt: TGCGCCAGCAGTCTGCGAGCAACGGGGGAAAAACTGTTTTTT
CDR3aa: CASSLRATGEKLFF
v_gene: TRBV5-1
d_gene: NA
j_gene: TRBJ1-4
abundance: NA

CDR3nt: TGTGCCAGCACTCTACTAGCGGGAGGGCCGCGCACAGATACGCAGTATTTT
CDR3aa: CASTLLAGGPRTDTQYF
v_gene: TRBV2
d_gene: TRBD2
j_gene: TRBJ2-3
abundance: once

CDR3nt: TGTGCCAGCAGTGAAATTTGGGGTGTGAACACTGAAGCTTTCTTT
CDR3aa: CASSEIWGVNTEAFF
v_gene: TRBV6-1
d_gene: NA
j_gene: TRBJ1-1
abundance: NA

CDR3nt: TGCGCCAGCAGCCAAGATCGGAAAGAAAAACTGTTTTTT
CDR3aa: CASSQDRKEKLFF
v_gene: TRBV4-3
d_gene: NA
j_gene: TRBJ1-4
abundance: NA

CDR3nt: TGTGCCAGCAGTGTATACCGGGAAGCTTTCTTT
CDR3aa: CASSVYREAFF
v_gene: TRBV25-1
d_gene: NA
j_gene: TRBJ1-1
abundance: many

CDR3nt: TGTGCCAGCTCCCTGGTGCGGCCAGGTAGGGGCACAGATACGCAGTATTTT
CDR3aa: CASSLVRPGRGTDTQYF
v_gene: TRBV18
d_gene: NA
j_gene: TRBJ2-3
abundance: NA

CDR3nt: TGTGCCACCGCCACAGGCGGCTCTGGAAACACCATATATTTT
CDR3aa: CATATGGSGNTIYF
v_gene: TRBV15
d_gene: NA
j_gene: TRBJ1-3
abundance: NA

CDR3nt: TGTGCCAGCAAAATTGGGGGCGACTATGGCTACACCTTC
CDR3aa: CASKIGGDYGYTF
v_gene: TRBV6-1
d_gene: NA
j_gene: TRBJ1-2
abundance: NA

CDR3nt: TGTGCCAGCAGCTTAGGTGCCTCGAGCTCTGGGGCCAACGTCCTGACTTTC
CDR3aa: CASSLGASSSGANVLTF
v_gene: TRBV7-8
d_gene: NA
j_gene: TRBJ2-6
abundance: few

CDR3nt: TGTGCCAGCAGCTTAGCCGACAGGGGTCGACAACAGACCCAGTACTTC
CDR3aa: CASSLADRGRQQTQYF
v_gene: TRBV7-8
d_gene: TRBD1
j_gene: TRBJ2-5
abundance: NA

CDR3nt: TGCGCCAGCAGCTTGGCCGCAGGGAGCGGTTCACCCCTCCACTTT
CDR3aa: CASSLAAGSGSPLHF
v_gene: TRBV5-1
d_gene: NA
j_gene: TRBJ1-6
abundance: NA

CDR3nt: TGTGCCAGCAGGCAATCAGGGAAAGGCTACACCTTC
CDR3aa: CASRQSGKGYTF
v_gene: TRBV27
d_gene: NA
j_gene: TRBJ1-2
abundance: NA

CDR3nt: TGTGCCAGCAGCAAAGAGGGTTTGCACTATGGCTACACCTTC
CDR3aa: CASSKEGLHYGYTF
v_gene: TRBV21-1
d_gene: NA
j_gene: TRBJ1-2
abundance: NA

CDR3nt: TGTGCCAGCAGTGAAGCACGGACAAGGGGAAATTCACCCCTCCACTTT
CDR3aa: CASSEARTRGNSPLHF
v_gene: TRBV6-1
d_gene: NA
j_gene: TRBJ1-6
abundance: few

CDR3nt: TGTGCCAGCAGCTCCGGGCCCTTCTCCTACGAGCAGTACTTC
CDR3aa: CASSSGPFSYEQYF
v_gene: TRBV6-1
d_gene: NA
j_gene: TRBJ2-7
abundance: NA

CDR3nt: TGTGCCAGCGGTCAGAAGCAGCCCCAGCATTTT
CDR3aa: CASGQKQPQHF
v_gene: TRBV2
d_gene: NA
j_gene: TRBJ1-5
abundance: few

CDR3nt: TGTGCCAGCATCAAGGGAACCTTCGGAAACACCATATATTTT
CDR3aa: CASIKGTFGNTIYF
v_gene: TRBV6-1
d_gene: NA
j_gene: TRBJ1-3
abundance: NA

CDR3nt: TGTGCCAGTAGTAGGGGTCCAGCTAACTATGGCTACACCTTC
CDR3aa: CASSRGPANYGYTF
v_gene: TRBV19
d_gene: NA
j_gene: TRBJ1-2
abundance: few

CDR3nt: TGTGCCAGCAGTGAATGGGGATCCGACTATAGCAATCAGCCCCAGCATTTT
CDR3aa: CASSEWGSDYSNQPQHF
v_gene: TRBV2
d_gene: NA
j_gene: TRBJ1-5
abundance: NA

CDR3nt: TGTGCCAGTAGTTTTCCGGGACAGAAAAACACTGAAGCTTTCTTT
CDR3aa: CASSFPGQKNTEAFF
v_gene: TRBV19
d_gene: TRBD1
j_gene: TRBJ1-1
abundance: NA

CDR3nt: TGTGCTAGCAGCCTCGGACAGGGAACGGAAGCTTTCTTT
CDR3aa: CASSLGQGTEAFF
v_gene: TRBV7-7
d_gene: TRBD1
j_gene: TRBJ1-1
abundance: few

CDR3nt: TGTGCCACCAGCAGAGATAGTGGCAGGCCCACCGGGGAGCTGTTTTTT
CDR3aa: CATSRDSGRPTGELFF
v_gene: TRBV15
d_gene: NA
j_gene: TRBJ2-2
abundance: NA